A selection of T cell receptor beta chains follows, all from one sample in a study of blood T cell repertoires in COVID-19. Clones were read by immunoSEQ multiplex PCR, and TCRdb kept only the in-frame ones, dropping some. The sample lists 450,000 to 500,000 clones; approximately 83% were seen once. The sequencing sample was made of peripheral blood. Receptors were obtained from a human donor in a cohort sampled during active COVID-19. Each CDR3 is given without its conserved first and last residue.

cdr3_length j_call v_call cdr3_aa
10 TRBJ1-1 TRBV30 AWSAGGTEAF
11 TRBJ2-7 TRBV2 ASGGQGTYEQY
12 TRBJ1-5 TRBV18 ASSPRGEGQPQH
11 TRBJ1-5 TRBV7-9 ASSPLGGQPQH
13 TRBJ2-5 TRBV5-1 ASSQTDLGRETQY
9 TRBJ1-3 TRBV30 ASGRGDTIY
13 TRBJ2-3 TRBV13 ASSPGGGLEDTQY
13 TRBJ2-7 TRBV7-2 ASSLSRGSAYEQY
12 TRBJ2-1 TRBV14 ASSRMTGKIGQF
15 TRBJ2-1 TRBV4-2 ASSQEPGQGSFGEQF
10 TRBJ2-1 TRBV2 ASRGQADEQF
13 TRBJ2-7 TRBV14 ASSQVGTAAYEQY
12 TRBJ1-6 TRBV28 ASIIDRENSPLH
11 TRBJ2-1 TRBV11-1 ASSLLDRIGQF
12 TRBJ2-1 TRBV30 AWSEQGKTNEQF
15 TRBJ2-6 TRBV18 ASSLGRESSGANVLT
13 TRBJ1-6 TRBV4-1 ASSPGQGYNSPLH
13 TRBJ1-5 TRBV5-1 ASSPGTGGNQPQH
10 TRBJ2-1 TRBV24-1 ATSYTGDEQF
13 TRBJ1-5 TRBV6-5 ASRLSGTGDQPQH
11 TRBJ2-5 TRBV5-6 ASSWQGIETQY
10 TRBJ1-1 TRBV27 ATPGANTEAF
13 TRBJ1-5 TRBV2 ASSEGTAWSQPQH
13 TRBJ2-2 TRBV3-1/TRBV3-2 ASTFRRGNTGELF
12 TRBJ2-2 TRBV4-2 ASSPSLNTGELF